This is a list of T cell receptor beta chains from one sample in a study of OX40 agonist ivuxolimab in advanced cancers. TCRdb's copy holds only in-frame clones and misses some; the assay was immunoSEQ multiplex PCR. This repertoire shows about 62,000 clones, less than 85% found once; its top ten account for roughly a tenth. The specimen comprised CD4+ or CD8+ T cells sorted from blood, sampled in a trial of the OX40 agonist ivuxolimab. The receptors shown here come from an adult with an advanced solid tumor such as melanoma, head and neck, liver or kidney cancer. Both conserved end residues are part of each CDR3. The D gene is left open where the match is weak. Part of the rows lack a size; the others show once, few, many or a class for expanded clones.

size,J,D,length,V,DNA,CDR3
NA,TRBJ2-3,NA,14,TRBV15,TGTGCCACCAGCCGCCTAGCTAGCACAGATACGCAGTATTTT,CATSRLASTDTQYF
NA,TRBJ2-2,NA,15,TRBV5-1,TGCGCCACCCAAGGTGGGACTGTTAACACCGGGGAGCTGTTTTTT,CATQGGTVNTGELFF
NA,TRBJ2-7,TRBD2,15,TRBV27,TGTGCCAGCAGTTTGGTTAGCGGGAGTTCCTACGAGCAGTACTTC,CASSLVSGSSYEQYF
NA,TRBJ1-5,NA,14,TRBV7-9,TGCGCCAGCAGCCAGGACGGGGCTTATCAGCCCCAGCATTTT,CASSQDGAYQPQHF
NA,TRBJ2-1,NA,14,TRBV16,TGTGCCAGCACGGCAGGGCTCAGCTACAATGAGCAGTTCTTC,CASTAGLSYNEQFF
NA,TRBJ2-7,NA,13,TRBV9,TGTGCCAGCAGCGTGGGGGCGGGGGACGAGCAGTACTTC,CASSVGAGDEQYF
NA,TRBJ1-2,NA,14,TRBV9,TGTGCCAGCAGCTCTCAACACGGATTCTATGGCTACACCTTC,CASSSQHGFYGYTF
NA,TRBJ2-7,NA,11,TRBV2,TGTGCCAGCAGTGTAGCAGTTGGGCAGTACTTC,CASSVAVGQYF
NA,TRBJ1-5,TRBD1,17,TRBV19,TGTGCCAGTGACGTCACCGGGACAGGGTCTTCCTATCAGCCCCAGCATTTT,CASDVTGTGSSYQPQHF
NA,TRBJ1-5,NA,15,TRBV10-2,TGCGCCAGCAGTGTCCTTTTGGCGGGAAATCAGCCCCAGCATTTT,CASSVLLAGNQPQHF
NA,TRBJ1-1,NA,13,TRBV6-7,TGTGCCACTATAGGGGTTTTTTACACTGAAGCTTTCTTT,CATIGVFYTEAFF
NA,TRBJ1-6,TRBD1,16,TRBV4-3,TGCGCCAGCAGCCTGCGGACAGGGGGCAATAATTCACCCCTCCACTTT,CASSLRTGGNNSPLHF
NA,TRBJ2-4,NA,16,TRBV4-3,TGCGCCAGCAGCCAAGATTCTGGCGGGACGTCGAACATTCAGTACTTC,CASSQDSGGTSNIQYF
NA,TRBJ2-5,NA,13,TRBV7-2,TGTGCCAGCAGCTCTGGCGATTTGGAGACCCAGTACTTC,CASSSGDLETQYF
NA,TRBJ2-5,NA,13,TRBV7-6,TGTGCCAGCAGTCCCCGGGAGCAAGAGACCCAGTACTTC,CASSPREQETQYF
once,TRBJ2-7,NA,14,TRBV5-1,TGCGCCAGCAGCTCTACAGGGAGCTCCTACGAGCAGTACTTC,CASSSTGSSYEQYF
NA,TRBJ2-1,NA,13,TRBV5-4,TGTGCCAGCAGCTCGCCGGCCCACCGGGTGGGGTTCTTC,CASSSPAHRVGFF
NA,TRBJ2-2,NA,12,TRBV5-6,TGTGCCAGCAGCTTCGGGCCCGGGGAGCTGTTTTTT,CASSFGPGELFF
NA,TRBJ1-6,NA,16,TRBV27,TGTGCCAGCAGTCCTGGGTGGAGCTCCTATAATTCACCCCTCCACTTT,CASSPGWSSYNSPLHF
NA,TRBJ2-5,NA,14,TRBV7-7,TGTGCTAGCAGCTTAGCCCCCATCCAAGAGACCCAGTACTTC,CASSLAPIQETQYF
NA,TRBJ1-1,NA,12,TRBV5-1,TGCGCCAGCCTTAGCGAGGCAGCCGAAGCTTTCTTT,CASLSEAAEAFF
NA,TRBJ2-7,TRBD2,14,TRBV4-3,TGCGCCAGCAGCTATGCCCGGGACTACTTAGAGCAGTACTTC,CASSYARDYLEQYF
NA,TRBJ1-3,TRBD1,17,TRBV19,TGTGCCAGTAGTAAGGGGCAGGGGGCCTTGGGAGGAAACACCATATATTTT,CASSKGQGALGGNTIYF
NA,TRBJ2-5,NA,13,TRBV4-3,TGCGCCAGCAGCCAGACGATAACCGAGACCCAGTACTTC,CASSQTITETQYF
NA,TRBJ2-7,NA,14,TRBV7-7,TGTGCTAGCAGCTTAAGGATAGACTCCTACGAGCAGTACTTC,CASSLRIDSYEQYF
once,TRBJ2-1,NA,17,TRBV27,TGTGCCAGCAGTTTACGTAATTGGGGGTCCTCCTACAATGAGCAGTTCTTC,CASSLRNWGSSYNEQFF
once,TRBJ2-1,NA,12,TRBV4-1,TGCGCCAGCAGCCAAGATCGGGTAGAGCAGTTCTTC,CASSQDRVEQFF
NA,TRBJ1-1,NA,13,TRBV30,TGTTCCGTGAGTCGGGGGATGAACACTGAAGCTTTCTTT,CSVSRGMNTEAFF
NA,TRBJ2-1,TRBD2,14,TRBV5-1,TGCGCCAGCAGCCTAGCGGGAGGTACCCATGAGCAGTTCTTC,CASSLAGGTHEQFF
few,TRBJ1-3,NA,13,TRBV28,TGTGCCACCTCCGAGGTCCCTGGAAACACCATATATTTT,CATSEVPGNTIYF
few,TRBJ1-1,NA,13,TRBV7-3,TGTGCCAGCAGCCCGGCAGGGAGGACTGAAGCTTTCTTT,CASSPAGRTEAFF
few,TRBJ2-3,NA,15,TRBV27,TGTGCCAGCAGTTTCGGTACAGATAGCACAGATACGCAGTATTTT,CASSFGTDSTDTQYF
NA,TRBJ2-7,TRBD1,16,TRBV5-5,TGTGCCAGCAGCTTGGGACAGGGGAACATCCCCTACGAGCAGTACTTC,CASSLGQGNIPYEQYF
once,TRBJ2-3,NA,12,TRBV7-3,TGTGCCAGCAGCCCATCAAGAGATACGCAGTATTTT,CASSPSRDTQYF
NA,TRBJ2-7,NA,14,TRBV5-6,TGTGCCAGCAGCTTGGGGACAGCCTCCTACGAGCAGTACTTC,CASSLGTASYEQYF
NA,TRBJ1-6,NA,16,TRBV12-5,TGTGCTAGTGGTCCCCCGGGTGGGGGCTATAATTCACCCCTCCACTTT,CASGPPGGGYNSPLHF
NA,TRBJ2-1,TRBD1,13,TRBV4-3,TGCGCCAGCAGCCAAGGGACAGGGATTGAGCAGTTCTTC,CASSQGTGIEQFF
NA,TRBJ1-2,NA,14,TRBV2,TGTGCCAGCATCATGTGGGGACCAAGCTATGGCTACACCTTC,CASIMWGPSYGYTF
NA,TRBJ2-3,NA,15,TRBV27,TGTGCCACACGAGCGGAGAAAAGGCCAAGGGATACGCAGTATTTT,CATRAEKRPRDTQYF
NA,TRBJ1-5,NA,15,TRBV6-6,TGTGCCAGCAGTCTCGACAGGAACAATAATCAGCCCCAGCATTTT,CASSLDRNNNQPQHF
NA,TRBJ2-7,TRBD2,16,TRBV4-1,TGCGCCAGCAGCCGAACTAGCGGGGGAACCTCCTACGAGCAGTACTTC,CASSRTSGGTSYEQYF
NA,TRBJ1-3,NA,13,TRBV25-1,TGTGCCAGCTGCCGGACTGGGGGAAACACCATATATTTT,CASCRTGGNTIYF
NA,TRBJ1-5,NA,15,TRBV7-9,TGTGCCAGCAGCTTAGATGCGGGGTACAATCAGCCCCAGCATTTT,CASSLDAGYNQPQHF
NA,TRBJ1-4,NA,16,TRBV27,TGTGCCAGCAGTCCGTCTCGAGGTTACACAAATGAAAAACTGTTTTTT,CASSPSRGYTNEKLFF
NA,TRBJ2-7,NA,12,TRBV4-1,TGTGCCAGCAGCCAAGACCCGAGGCGGCAGTACTTC,CASSQDPRRQYF
NA,TRBJ2-5,NA,15,TRBV19,TGTGCCAGTAGTATAGGACTAGTTAATTCAGAGACCCAGTACTTC,CASSIGLVNSETQYF
NA,TRBJ2-7,NA,15,TRBV18,TGTGCCAGCTCACCACCGGAGGAAAGCTCCTACGAGCAGTACTTC,CASSPPEESSYEQYF